This T cell receptor (beta chain) was identified during a study of blood T cells in healthy people across ages (dated by TCRdb to between 2015 and 2017). In the study overall: Template switching captured roughly one uniquely barcoded TCR beta cDNA molecule per two T cells in model experiments. To track age-related changes in TCR beta repertoire diversity, the study relied on deep sequencing normalized with unique cDNA molecular identifiers. The donors were split into four age groups: young (average 16 years), middle-aged (over 35), aged (around 67) and long-lived (under 90). To avoid experimental bias, donors of different ages were spread randomly across the sequencing lanes. Using the same blood draw, the study looked at two additional independent replicas of 1 million unique cDNA reads for two donors, one aged 18 to 29 and the other aged 80 or older.

The donors were some 39 Caucasian individuals from Russia, aged 6 to 90 years, who were systemically healthy. Around 10 milliliters of peripheral blood were collected from each donor into EDTA-treated Vacutainer tubes. Ficoll-Paque density-gradient centrifugation was used to isolate PBMCs, with at least 7 million obtained per sample. Trizol reagent was used to extract total RNA from PBMCs, with at least 6 micrograms per sample. The percentages of naive CD45RAhigh/CD27high T cells were determined by flow cytometry on a PBMC aliquot from every donor. Study-wide conclusions, independent of this receptor: Total diversity estimates from one million sequenced T cells were considered lower bounds and underestimates. Observed TCR beta diversity per million T cells fell roughly linearly with age, and a significant reduction was already apparent by age roughly 40. Since profiling was done on bulk unsorted PBMCs, naive and antigen-experienced compartments could not be conclusively compared. The long-lived group showed more naive CD4+ T cells, fewer expanded clones and increased TCR diversity than the aged group, suggesting age selection. A strong correlation was found between observed TCR beta diversity and the percentage of naive T cells measured by flow cytometry. Because the CMV infection status of the donors was unknown, age-related changes in expanded clonotypes may potentially have been confounded.

For this clonotype: Its cognate antigen has yet to be identified. Base quality data are lacking; no much larger clone is found one base away.

Library construction relied on 5' RACE. TCRdb names Illumina HiSeq 2500 as the instrument used. A second roughly 6 to 12 cycle PCR used a sample-barcoded 5' primer and a J-beta primer mix. A template-switch 5' adaptor carrying 12 random nucleotides introduced a unique molecular identifier onto each TCR beta cDNA molecule. Each sample yielded at least 2.5 million CDR3-containing paired-end reads. First-strand cDNA was synthesized from all RNA with the Mint cDNA synthesis kit, primed by a TRBC-specific oligonucleotide. Following uracil-DNA glycosylase treatment, a first 18-cycle PCR with universal primers M1SS and BC2_uni_R was performed on all cDNA. The original pipeline was this. For normalization, 1 million high-quality reads, each with a distinct molecular identifier, were randomly selected from each sample. Reads with shared molecular identifiers were discarded instead of being binned into consensus sequences. CDR3 identification, clonotype clustering and error correction used MiTCR with a Q25 quality threshold and the strictest error-elimination algorithm. Lower-bound total TCR beta diversity was estimated with a nonparametric unseen species model using Euler transformation. The raw public reads went through TCRdb reprocessing: fastp at Q25, MiXCR clone calling, in-frame beta chains kept. CDR3 protein duplicates are merged, each entry listing the most common genes and DNA. V and J calls and clone size were set by TCRdb, not the authors. Across this sample there are approximately 730,000 distinct CDR3 sequences, with 40% to 45% seen only once. Together, the top ten hold 20% to 25% of the sample.

Inclusive of the bounding cysteine and phenylalanine, the CDR3 is 14 residues long. Only the CDR3 DNA is retained, 42 bases long and in frame from the first base. From a lookup of the germline V gene (reference sequence), CDR1 and CDR2 are LNHNV and YYDKDF. V is cut by 3 bases and J by 5 bases, and the space between the germline ends is 14 bases. The TCR originated in a woman aged 55-69 years in good health. The chain was built from TRBV15 and TRBJ2-7; a weak D assignment points to TRBD2 (6 bases agree). The sample consisted of blood. The nucleotide sequence reads TGTGCCACCAGCAGGCCGGGACTGGGACACGAGCAGTACTTC. It translates as CATSRPGLGHEQYF.